Detailed here is one T cell receptor beta chain. The target antigen is unknown. This record belongs to a study of cytomegalovirus exposure and HLA in healthy donors. Study at large: Findings of an earlier analysis included 110 million or so unique TCR beta sequences from around 180 million T cells. For the approximately 360 genotyped donors, roughly 80% fell within the Caucasian-associated ancestry cluster. Broader study findings: The study carried out a later analysis of TCR beta sequences. It associated approximately 16,000 of them with specific HLA alleles at a false discovery rate of 0.05.

This PCR relied on a set of 60 Vbeta primers and 13 Jbeta primers. Generated by immunoSEQ multiplex PCR, the TCRdb table keeps only in-frame clones and is missing some. The sample shows 90,000 to 150,000 clones, about 60% of them seen only once. Per germline, CDR1 SGHRS and CDR2 YFSETQ. The trim removed 3 bases at V and 10 bases at J, leaving 17 bases unmatched. CDR3 size: 17 residues. Healthy donors of bone marrow made up the group. This receptor was identified in a man aged 40-49 years in good health and CMV-seropositive. The chain uses TRBV5-1 and TRBJ2-1; 9 positions agree with TRBD2. The sequenced sample was PBMCs. The CDR3 DNA is TGCGCCAGCAGCTCCACCTCGTGGGCGGGGGGGCGCGGAGAGCAGTTCTTC. Translation: CASSSTSWAGGRGEQFF.